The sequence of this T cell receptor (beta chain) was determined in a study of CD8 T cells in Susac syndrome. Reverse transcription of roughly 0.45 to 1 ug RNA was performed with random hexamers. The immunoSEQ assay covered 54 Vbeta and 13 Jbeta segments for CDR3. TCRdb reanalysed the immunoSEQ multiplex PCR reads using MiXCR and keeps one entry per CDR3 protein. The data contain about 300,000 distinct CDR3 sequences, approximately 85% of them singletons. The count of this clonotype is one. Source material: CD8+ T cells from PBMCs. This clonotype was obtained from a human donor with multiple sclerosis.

CDR3 amino acids: CAWSVQPPAVGNSPLHF. In nucleotides, the CDR3 is TGTGCCTGGAGTGTACAACCCCCGGCCGTGGGTAATTCACCCCTCCACTTT. The chain employs TRBV30 and TRBJ1-6; D uncertain. The CDR3 loop spans 17 amino acids. Trimming left V 0 bases short and J 6 bases short, with 18 bases between. Germline CDR1 reads GTSNPN; CDR2 reads SVGIG (reference sequence).